These T cell receptor beta chains were read from a single sample in a study of blood T cell repertoires in COVID-19. Profiling relied on immunoSEQ multiplex PCR, and the TCRdb table lists in-frame clones only, not all of them. The data show fewer than 80,000 clones, more than 85% seen once. Source material: peripheral blood. Receptors originate from a man aged 70 or older with acute or convalescent COVID-19. Each CDR3 is given with its conserved first and last residue. The D gene is left open where the match is weak. Size tells how often a clone was seen (once, few, many) or the class of an expanded clone, and some rows leave it out.

j_call: TRBJ1-5; d_call: NA; v_call: TRBV7-8; clone_size: NA; cdr3_length: 16; cdr3_nt: TGTGCCAGCAGCTTAGCGTGGGGGGGAAGCAATCAGCCCCAGCATTTT; cdr3_aa: CASSLAWGGSNQPQHF
j_call: TRBJ1-4; d_call: NA; v_call: TRBV18; clone_size: NA; cdr3_length: 15; cdr3_nt: TGTGCCAGCTCACCTCAGGGGCTACCTAGTGAAAAACTGTTTTTT; cdr3_aa: CASSPQGLPSEKLFF
j_call: TRBJ2-3; d_call: TRBD2; v_call: TRBV19; clone_size: NA; cdr3_length: 15; cdr3_nt: TGTGCCAGTAGTATAAGCGGGAGGTTCACAGATACGCAGTATTTT; cdr3_aa: CASSISGRFTDTQYF
j_call: TRBJ2-3; d_call: NA; v_call: TRBV5-1; clone_size: NA; cdr3_length: 17; cdr3_nt: TGCGCCAGCAGCCTAGGCGATTACCTCCCTAGCACAGATACGCAGTATTTT; cdr3_aa: CASSLGDYLPSTDTQYF
j_call: TRBJ1-2; d_call: NA; v_call: TRBV28; clone_size: NA; cdr3_length: 15; cdr3_nt: TGTGCCAGCAGTTTACCCGGGGAGAGGGTATATGGCTACACCTTC; cdr3_aa: CASSLPGERVYGYTF
j_call: TRBJ2-7; d_call: NA; v_call: TRBV7-2; clone_size: NA; cdr3_length: 15; cdr3_nt: TGTGCCAGCAGGCCCAGACGGGAGATGCCCTACGAGCAGTACTTC; cdr3_aa: CASRPRREMPYEQYF
j_call: TRBJ2-1; d_call: NA; v_call: TRBV5-4; clone_size: NA; cdr3_length: 15; cdr3_nt: TGTGCCAGCAGCTTGGAGGCGGGATCTCTCAATGAGCAGTTCTTC; cdr3_aa: CASSLEAGSLNEQFF
j_call: TRBJ1-2; d_call: TRBD1; v_call: TRBV7-9; clone_size: NA; cdr3_length: 14; cdr3_nt: TGTGCCAGCAGCTTCGACAGGGTGCAGTTTGGCTACACCTTC; cdr3_aa: CASSFDRVQFGYTF
j_call: TRBJ1-1; d_call: NA; v_call: TRBV2; clone_size: NA; cdr3_length: 13; cdr3_nt: TGTGCCAGCAGTGATAGGGGTGACACCGAAGCTTTCTTT; cdr3_aa: CASSDRGDTEAFF
j_call: TRBJ2-4; d_call: NA; v_call: TRBV18; clone_size: NA; cdr3_length: 15; cdr3_nt: TGTGCCAGCTCGCCTACAGGTTACGACAAAAACATTCAGTACTTC; cdr3_aa: CASSPTGYDKNIQYF
j_call: TRBJ2-7; d_call: NA; v_call: TRBV2; clone_size: NA; cdr3_length: 17; cdr3_nt: TGTGCCAGCAGTGTAGGAGTCAGCCGTCTTCTCGGCTACGAGCAGTACTTC; cdr3_aa: CASSVGVSRLLGYEQYF
j_call: TRBJ1-2; d_call: NA; v_call: TRBV6-2/TRBV6-3; clone_size: once; cdr3_length: 14; cdr3_nt: TGTGCCAGCAGTTACTCGCAGGGAATTAGTGGCTACACCTTC; cdr3_aa: CASSYSQGISGYTF
j_call: TRBJ1-3; d_call: TRBD1; v_call: TRBV10-3; clone_size: NA; cdr3_length: 17; cdr3_nt: TGTGCCATCCAAGGACAGGGAACAACCAGCTCTGGAAACACCATATATTTT; cdr3_aa: CAIQGQGTTSSGNTIYF
j_call: TRBJ2-3; d_call: TRBD1; v_call: TRBV18; clone_size: NA; cdr3_length: 18; cdr3_nt: TGTGCCAGCTCACCACTATTAACAGGGGCTGGAGGCACAGATACGCAGTATTTT; cdr3_aa: CASSPLLTGAGGTDTQYF
j_call: TRBJ1-1; d_call: NA; v_call: TRBV6-5; clone_size: NA; cdr3_length: 14; cdr3_nt: TGTGCCAGCAGTTACACAGCCATGAACACTGAAGCTTTCTTT; cdr3_aa: CASSYTAMNTEAFF
j_call: TRBJ2-1; d_call: NA; v_call: TRBV5-1; clone_size: few; cdr3_length: 13; cdr3_nt: TGCGCCAGCAGCGTCGGGATTTACAATGAGCAGTTCTTC; cdr3_aa: CASSVGIYNEQFF
j_call: TRBJ1-5; d_call: NA; v_call: TRBV7-9; clone_size: NA; cdr3_length: 14; cdr3_nt: TGTGCCAGCAGCCAATCGGCAGGGAATCAGCCCCAGCATTTT; cdr3_aa: CASSQSAGNQPQHF
j_call: TRBJ2-7; d_call: NA; v_call: TRBV11-2; clone_size: NA; cdr3_length: 11; cdr3_nt: TGTGCCAGCACCTCGTTCTACGAGCAGTACTTC; cdr3_aa: CASTSFYEQYF
j_call: TRBJ1-2; d_call: TRBD1; v_call: TRBV5-5; clone_size: NA; cdr3_length: 14; cdr3_nt: TGTGCCAGCAGCCCGCAGACAGGGAGTGGTGGCTACACCTTC; cdr3_aa: CASSPQTGSGGYTF
j_call: TRBJ2-7; d_call: TRBD1; v_call: TRBV18; clone_size: NA; cdr3_length: 14; cdr3_nt: TGTGCCAGCTCACGCGCAGGGGGCGCCTACGAGCAGTACTTC; cdr3_aa: CASSRAGGAYEQYF
j_call: TRBJ1-5; d_call: NA; v_call: TRBV19; clone_size: few; cdr3_length: 14; cdr3_nt: TGTGCCAGTAAAGGCCAGGGGTCGAATCAGCCCCAGCATTTT; cdr3_aa: CASKGQGSNQPQHF
j_call: TRBJ1-2; d_call: NA; v_call: TRBV5-4; clone_size: NA; cdr3_length: 13; cdr3_nt: TGTGCCAGCAGCTTGGCTGGGGGCCCCGGCTACACCTTC; cdr3_aa: CASSLAGGPGYTF
j_call: TRBJ2-1; d_call: NA; v_call: TRBV13; clone_size: NA; cdr3_length: 14; cdr3_nt: TGTGCCAGCAGCCCCGGGCTAGCCGACAATGAGCAGTTCTTC; cdr3_aa: CASSPGLADNEQFF
j_call: TRBJ2-2; d_call: TRBD2; v_call: TRBV7-3; clone_size: NA; cdr3_length: 15; cdr3_nt: TGTGCCAGTATAAGCGGGAGGGAGCACACCGGGGAGCTGTTTTTT; cdr3_aa: CASISGREHTGELFF
j_call: TRBJ1-6; d_call: NA; v_call: TRBV7-9; clone_size: NA; cdr3_length: 16; cdr3_nt: TGTGCCAGCAGCTTAGCGGGGGCAGGGGTAGGCTCACCCCTCCACTTT; cdr3_aa: CASSLAGAGVGSPLHF
j_call: TRBJ2-7; d_call: TRBD1; v_call: TRBV5-1; clone_size: NA; cdr3_length: 14; cdr3_nt: TGCGCCAGCAGCCCGGACAGGATAAGGGACGAGCAGTACTTC; cdr3_aa: CASSPDRIRDEQYF
j_call: TRBJ2-5; d_call: NA; v_call: TRBV4-2; clone_size: NA; cdr3_length: 13; cdr3_nt: TGTGCCAGCAGCCAGGCCTTGGAGGAGACCCAGTACTTC; cdr3_aa: CASSQALEETQYF
j_call: TRBJ2-7; d_call: NA; v_call: TRBV27; clone_size: NA; cdr3_length: 16; cdr3_nt: TGTGCCAGCAGTAGAGGCGGGACAGTCGGGGGAGGTGAGCAGTACTTC; cdr3_aa: CASSRGGTVGGGEQYF
j_call: TRBJ1-3; d_call: NA; v_call: TRBV19; clone_size: NA; cdr3_length: 12; cdr3_nt: TGTGCCAGTATGACAGCTGGAAACACCATATATTTT; cdr3_aa: CASMTAGNTIYF
j_call: TRBJ1-2; d_call: NA; v_call: TRBV19; clone_size: NA; cdr3_length: 14; cdr3_nt: TGTGCCAGTAGTATCGGGGCAGGGGCCTATGGCTACACCTTC; cdr3_aa: CASSIGAGAYGYTF
j_call: TRBJ2-7; d_call: TRBD2; v_call: TRBV11-3; clone_size: NA; cdr3_length: 14; cdr3_nt: TGTGCCAGCAGCTTAGATGGGACTAGCGGGAGAAAGTACTTC; cdr3_aa: CASSLDGTSGRKYF
j_call: TRBJ1-2; d_call: NA; v_call: TRBV6-1; clone_size: NA; cdr3_length: 15; cdr3_nt: TGTGCCAGCAGTGATTTCGGGGGGCTCGGCTATGGCTACACCTTC; cdr3_aa: CASSDFGGLGYGYTF
j_call: TRBJ1-6; d_call: NA; v_call: TRBV18; clone_size: NA; cdr3_length: 14; cdr3_nt: TGTGCCAGCTCACCAGACAGGTCCGGCTCACCCCTCCACTTT; cdr3_aa: CASSPDRSGSPLHF
j_call: TRBJ1-1; d_call: TRBD1; v_call: TRBV5-6; clone_size: few; cdr3_length: 13; cdr3_nt: TGTGCCAGCAGCCCTGGACAGGGCACCGAAGCTTTCTTT; cdr3_aa: CASSPGQGTEAFF
j_call: TRBJ2-6; d_call: NA; v_call: TRBV7-3; clone_size: NA; cdr3_length: 15; cdr3_nt: TGTGCCAGCAGCTTAAACAGGGCTGGGGCCAACGTCCTGACTTTC; cdr3_aa: CASSLNRAGANVLTF
j_call: TRBJ2-7; d_call: NA; v_call: TRBV7-6; clone_size: NA; cdr3_length: 14; cdr3_nt: TGTGCCAGCAGACGCGGACAGCAACTCTACGAGCAGTACTTC; cdr3_aa: CASRRGQQLYEQYF
j_call: TRBJ2-5; d_call: NA; v_call: TRBV5-1; clone_size: NA; cdr3_length: 12; cdr3_nt: TGCGCCAGCAGCTCAGGGTTGGAGACCCAGTACTTC; cdr3_aa: CASSSGLETQYF
j_call: TRBJ2-1; d_call: NA; v_call: TRBV14; clone_size: NA; cdr3_length: 12; cdr3_nt: TGTGCCAGCAGCCTTTACAGGGCTGAGCAGTTCTTC; cdr3_aa: CASSLYRAEQFF
j_call: TRBJ2-7; d_call: NA; v_call: TRBV19; clone_size: NA; cdr3_length: 13; cdr3_nt: TGTGCCAGACCGTCCAAACTTTACAGGGAGCAGTACTTC; cdr3_aa: CARPSKLYREQYF